The 30 T cell receptor beta chains given below trace back to one sample, sequenced in a study of T cells in Graves' hyperthyroidism and ophthalmopathy. RNA transcripts gave rise to amplified TCR beta CDR3 regions. First-round RT-PCR of the TCR CDR3 relied on the HTBI primer set. Using its own MiXCR run on the multiplex PCR reads, TCRdb lists one record per CDR3 protein. The sample lists 600,000 to 900,000 distinct CDR3 sequences, over 15% occurring once. The specimen was blood. These TCRs come from a man aged 18 to 29 with Graves' hyperthyroidism.

This clonotype was seen more than once but under ten times. The chain has TRBV12-3 or TRBV12-4 and TRBJ2-1; the match to TRBD2 covers 13 bases. With 8 bases clipped from V and 7 bases from J, the junction kept 11 bases outside the gene matches. This CDR3 contains 16 residues. The DNA of the CDR3 is TGTGCCAGCCATTTCTGGGGACTAGCGGGAAGGAATGAGCAGTTCTTC. It codes for CASHFWGLAGRNEQFF.

The V and J genes are TRBV20-1 and TRBJ2-7, with 7 bases lining up with TRBD2. V shed 6 bases and J 0 bases; nucleotides not matched to a gene: 8. The CDR3 consists of 14 residues. Per the germline V gene, CDR1 is DFQATT and CDR2 is SNEGSKA (reference sequence). CDR3 amino acids: CSADPAGSSYEQYF. The CDR3 DNA sequence: TGCAGTGCGGACCCAGCGGGGAGCTCCTACGAGCAGTACTTC.

Only a few counts were recorded for this clonotype. This chain connects TRBV7-3 to TRBJ1-1; the D is unclear. V lost 3 bases and J 1 base, leaving 6 bases between the germline ends. This CDR3 has 13 residues. Germline assignment: CDR1 SGHTA and CDR2 FQGTGA. The CDR3 loop is CASSFGPNTEAFF. DNA of the CDR3: TGTGCCAGCAGCTTTGGGCCGAACACTGAAGCTTTCTTT.

The V call is TRBV6-1, the J call TRBJ2-2; D unclear. Germline V lookup: CDR1 MNHNS, CDR2 SASEGT. Trimming took 7 bases from V and 6 from J, leaving 9 bases between them. The CDR3 runs to 12 residues. CDR3 coding DNA: TGTGCCAGCATCGGACCGGCCGGGGAGCTGTTTTTT. It is translated as CASIGPAGELFF.

This clonotype appeared many times. This chain links TRBV30 with TRBJ1-1, with TRBD1 matching over 8 bases. V was pared by 1 base and J by 2 bases, with 9 bases of the junction left unmatched. The germline V gene encodes CDR1 GTSNPN and CDR2 SVGIG (reference sequence). The CDR3 runs to 16 residues. The CDR3 DNA reads TGTGCCTGGAGTGCCCCCGGACAGGGCCGAAACACTGAAGCTTTCTTT. It translates to CAWSAPGQGRNTEAFF.

This rearrangement joins TRBV29-1 to TRBJ1-4, with D unresolved. Per the germline V gene, CDR1 is SQVTM and CDR2 is ANQGSEA. Trimming took off 6 bases at V and 2 bases at J, with 10 bases between the two ends. The CDR3 contains 13 residues. Here the CDR3 reads CSVADGTNEKLFF. DNA for the CDR3: TGCAGCGTAGCAGACGGGACTAATGAAAAACTGTTTTTT.

This rearrangement joins TRBV30 to TRBJ2-2, with D unclear. The CDR3 is 12 amino acids. In germline, CDR1 is GTSNPN, CDR2 SVGIG (reference sequence). V gave up 2 bases and J gave up 6 bases, with 7 bases separating them. The CDR3 nucleotides are TGTGCCTGGAGTTCTCGGGCCGGGGAGCTGTTTTTT. Residues: CAWSSRAGELFF.

This clonotype has a handful of counts. This chain connects TRBV7-2 to TRBJ2-1; D remains ambiguous. The V end was cut by 1 base, the J end by 2 bases, with 9 bases between. CDR3 length equals 15 residues. In germline, CDR1 is SGHTA, CDR2 FQGNSA. The CDR3 DNA sequence: TGTGCCAGCAGCTTAGGTCTAAGCCCCTACAATGAGCAGTTCTTC. This sequence encodes CASSLGLSPYNEQFF.

The chain combines TRBV2 with TRBJ2-7; 8 bases agree with TRBD1. The CDR3 consists of 16 residues. Germline V gene sequence: CDR1 SNHLY, CDR2 FYNNEI. The V segment lost 7 bases and the J segment 1 base; nucleotides outside the gene matches: 12. The CDR3 DNA reads as TGTGCCAGCATGGGTTCCGGGACAGGTGGATCCTACGAGCAGTACTTC. Its protein product is CASMGSGTGGSYEQYF.

This clonotype was detected only a few times. The J gene is TRBJ2-1, the V gene TRBV19; 13 bases are a match to TRBD2. V lost 5 bases and J lost 1; bases outside the gene matches: 2. The germline V gene has CDR1 LNHDA and CDR2 SQIVND (reference sequence). The CDR3 has 16 amino acids. The CDR3 nucleotides are TGTGCCAGTAGTCAGACTAGCGGGAGGTCCTACAATGAGCAGTTCTTC. It is translated as CASSQTSGRSYNEQFF.

In this sample, this clonotype turned up many times. The chain couples TRBV6-2 or TRBV6-3 to TRBJ2-5, with D maybe TRBD2 (5 bases). Trimming shortened V by 8 bases and J by 2 bases, and 21 bases separated the two germline ends. The CDR3 is 16 amino acids. Germline V gene sequence: CDR1 MNHEY, CDR2 SVGEGT. DNA for the CDR3: TGTGCCAGCGTTCGAGGGATGTACCGTAGGCAAGAGACCCAGTACTTC. Protein: CASVRGMYRRQETQYF.

This clonotype was detected only a few times. V gene TRBV6-2 or TRBV6-3 combines with J gene TRBJ2-1, with 7 bases identical to TRBD1. The length of the CDR3 is 13 residues. Losses at the gene ends were 7 bases for V and 7 bases for J; bases not matched to a gene: 7. Germline lookup yields CDR1 MNHEY and CDR2 SVGEGT. The DNA of the CDR3 is TGTGCCAGCAAAGACAGGGTAAGGAATGAGCAGTTCTTC. This gives the protein CASKDRVRNEQFF.

The DNA of the CDR3 is TGTGCCAGCAGCTTCGCGTCGGGCGGGAGTCGCTACAATGAGCAGTTCTTC. Translating it yields CASSFASGGSRYNEQFF. The V and J genes are TRBV9 and TRBJ2-1; 7 positions match TRBD2. This CDR3 region has 17 residues. Trimming cost V 4 bases and J 3 bases; bases outside gene matches: 13. Germline loops: CDR1 SGDLS, CDR2 YYNGEE.

This clonotype was detected ten times or more. V is TRBV25-1 and J is TRBJ2-6; unclear D gene. This CDR3 region has 16 residues. CDR1 is MGHDK and CDR2 is SYGVNS in the germline V gene. The germline V and J ends were trimmed by 0 bases and 4 bases, with 10 bases remaining between them. CDR3 nucleotide sequence: TGTGCCAGCAGTGAATACTCAGGTGCCGGGGCCAACGTCCTGACTTTC. Translated, it gives CASSEYSGAGANVLTF.

The chain combines TRBV6-2 or TRBV6-3 with TRBJ2-1; D perhaps matches TRBD1 (5 bases). This CDR3 contains 11 residues. Trimming left V 6 bases short and J 12 bases short, with 12 bases between. Germline V gene lookup returns CDR1 MNHEY and CDR2 SVGEGT. For the CDR3, the DNA is TGTGCCAGCAGCTATTTAAGGGGGCAGTTCTTC. Encoded protein: CASSYLRGQFF.

This clonotype was detected only a few times. V and J are TRBV28 and TRBJ2-7; 9 bases map to TRBD2. Germline V gene data show CDR1 as MDHEN and CDR2 as SYDVKM. Losses at the gene ends were 0 bases for V and 6 bases for J; bases not matched to a gene: 9. The CDR3 is made up of 16 amino acids. CDR3 DNA sequence: TGTGCCAGCAGTTTATGGCGGGAGGGCCACGGGGGCGAGCAGTACTTC. Translated: CASSLWREGHGGEQYF.

This clonotype showed up many times. V and J are TRBV2 and TRBJ2-5; D ambiguous. CDR3 length equals 15 residues. Germline loops: CDR1 SNHLY, CDR2 FYNNEI. V lost 1 base to trimming and J lost 5 bases, with 14 bases between them. The CDR3 nucleotides are TGTGCCAGCAGTGAAGGGGGAACCCCACAGGAGACCCAGTACTTC. It translates to CASSEGGTPQETQYF.

The chain uses TRBV30 and TRBJ1-5; D not certain. The V gene's germline CDR1 is GTSNPN and CDR2 SVGIG (reference sequence). The CDR3 contains 12 residues. Trimming left V 5 bases short and J 4 bases short, with 9 bases between. CDR3 sequence: CAWSRWNQPQHF. CDR3 DNA sequence: TGTGCCTGGTCCCGGTGGAATCAGCCCCAGCATTTT.

There are many counts of this clonotype. The CDR3 loop reads CSAQRVGLGGLYEQYF. CDR3 nucleotides: TGCAGTGCCCAGAGGGTGGGACTAGGGGGACTTTACGAGCAGTACTTC. This chain connects TRBV20-1 to TRBJ2-7, with 8 bases fitting TRBD2. V was clipped by 6 bases and J by 4 bases; unmatched bases: 17. CDR3 length: 16 amino acids. The V gene's germline CDR1 is DFQATT and CDR2 SNEGSKA (reference sequence).

This chain uses TRBV24-1 with TRBJ2-1; the match to TRBD2 covers 8 bases. The V and J ends lost 4 bases and 3 bases, in that order; junction bases with no gene match: 10. The CDR3 length is 17 residues. Germline CDR1 and CDR2: KGHDR and SFDVKD. The CDR3: CATSDRFGGRSYNEQFF. In nucleotides, the CDR3 is TGTGCCACCAGTGACCGCTTCGGCGGGAGGAGCTACAATGAGCAGTTCTTC.

J is TRBJ2-7 and V is TRBV6-1; 10 nucleotides line up with TRBD2. CDR3 length: 14 residues. The junction had 4 bases not matched to a gene; V was cut back by 4 bases and J by 4 bases. Germline V lookup: CDR1 MNHNS, CDR2 SASEGT. The CDR3 sequence is CASSASGREYEQYF. In nucleotides, the CDR3 is TGTGCCAGCAGTGCGAGCGGGAGGGAGTACGAGCAGTACTTC.

In nucleotides, the CDR3 is TGTGCCAGCAGCCCTCTCGGGGGCGATCTGCAGGAGGTCCAGTACTTC. It translates to CASSPLGGDLQEVQYF. V usage is TRBV5-6 and J usage is TRBJ2-5; tentatively, D is TRBD1 or TRBD2 (6 bases each). Germline lookup yields CDR1 SGHDT and CDR2 YYEEEE. Trimming left V 4 bases short and J 10 bases short, with 26 bases between. The length of the CDR3 is 16 residues.

The chain has TRBV27 and TRBJ2-7, with TRBD1 matching over 11 bases. This CDR3 contains 13 residues. Germline lookup yields CDR1 MNHEY and CDR2 SMNVEV (reference sequence). CDR3 sequence (DNA): TGTAGCAGTGGACAGGGGGCCCCCTACGAGCAGTACTTC. It codes for CSSGQGAPYEQYF.

This clonotype was picked up many times. The chain carries TRBV3-1 and TRBJ2-5; TRBD2 matches 8 bases. V trimming: 4 bases; J trimming: 3 bases; junction bases outside the gene matches: 7. The CDR3 consists of 15 residues. The germline gives CDR1 LGHDT, CDR2 YNNKEL (reference sequence). CDR3 amino acids: CASSLRSSGEETQYF. CDR3 nucleotide sequence: TGTGCCAGCAGCCTCCGTAGTAGCGGGGAAGAGACCCAGTACTTC.

A few counts support this clonotype. The CDR3 spells CASSLWGDAASTDTQYF. CDR3 nucleotides: TGTGCCAGCAGCTTATGGGGGGATGCGGCTAGCACAGATACGCAGTATTTT. This rearrangement joins TRBV7-3 to TRBJ2-3, with TRBD2 as a possible D gene (6 bases). CDR1 and CDR2 (germline): SGHTA, FQGTGA. Deletions cut 2 bases from V and 0 bases from J, with 15 bases between. The CDR3 is made up of 17 amino acids.

This clonotype was detected many times. This sequence joins TRBV2 and TRBJ2-5, with D tentatively TRBD2 (5 bases). With 6 bases removed from V and 5 bases from J, the gap between germline ends came to 13 bases. The germline CDR1 and CDR2 sequences are SNHLY and FYNNEI. This CDR3 is built from 13 residues. The CDR3 nucleotides are TGTGCCAGCAGGCCTGAGGGTTGGGAGACCCAGTACTTC. Its protein product is CASRPEGWETQYF.

The rearrangement uses TRBV18 and TRBJ2-2; possible D gene TRBD1, 6 bases. Germline V CDR1 and CDR2: KGHSH, LQKENI. V lost 0 bases and J 0 bases, leaving 11 bases between the germline ends. The CDR3 runs 17 residues. CDR3 residues: CASSPPQGLSNTGELFF. The CDR3 DNA sequence: TGTGCCAGCTCACCACCGCAGGGGTTGTCGAACACCGGGGAGCTGTTTTTT. Complete variable domain (other parts from reference TRBV18 and TRBJ2-2): NAGVMQNPRHLVRRRGQEARLRCSPMKGHSHVYWYRQLPEEGLKFMVYLQKENIIDESGMPKERFSAEFPKEGPSILRIQQVVRGDSAAYFCASSPPQGLSNTGELFFGEGSRLTVL.

As concerns this clonotype: A much larger clone lies one base from this, so it may be a read error. The V and J genes are TRBV28 and TRBJ1-2, with 8 bases identical to TRBD1. CDR1 is MDHEN and CDR2 is SYDVKM in the germline V gene. CDR3 size: 16 residues. The CDR3 region has the DNA TGTCCCAGCAGTCCTTCAACCGGGACAGGAGCCTATGGCTACACCTTC. Translation: CPSSPSTGTGAYGYTF.

V usage is TRBV27 and J usage is TRBJ1-2, with 8 bases fitting TRBD1. Trimming took 10 bases from V and 2 from J; bases not matched to a gene: 6. The CDR3 spans 13 residues. Germline CDR1 and CDR2: MNHEY and SMNVEV (reference sequence). CDR3 in amino acids: CATLAGGNYGYTF. The DNA for the CDR3 is TGTGCCACATTGGCAGGGGGCAACTATGGCTACACCTTC.

The chain links TRBV4-2 to TRBJ2-1; perhaps TRBD1 as D (6 bases). The V gene's germline CDR1 is LGHNA and CDR2 YNFKEQ. The CDR3 has 15 amino acids. V lost 0 bases and J 9 bases, leaving 15 bases between the germline ends. The CDR3 loop reads CASSQDGTPRLEQFF. CDR3 DNA: TGTGCCAGCAGCCAAGACGGGACACCACGGCTTGAGCAGTTCTTC.